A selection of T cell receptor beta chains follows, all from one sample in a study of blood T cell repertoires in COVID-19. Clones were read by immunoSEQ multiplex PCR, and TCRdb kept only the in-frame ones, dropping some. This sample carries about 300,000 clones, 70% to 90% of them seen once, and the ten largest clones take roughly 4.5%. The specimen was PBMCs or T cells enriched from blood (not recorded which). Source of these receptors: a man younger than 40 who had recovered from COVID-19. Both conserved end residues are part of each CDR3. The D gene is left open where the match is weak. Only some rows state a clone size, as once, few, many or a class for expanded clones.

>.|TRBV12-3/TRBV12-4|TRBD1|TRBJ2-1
CASSPGGPIQFF
TGTGCCAGCAGTCCAGGGGGCCCTATCCAGTTCTTC
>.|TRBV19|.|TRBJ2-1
CASSLSWAYNNEQFF
TGTGCCAGTAGTTTATCGTGGGCTTATAACAATGAGCAGTTCTTC
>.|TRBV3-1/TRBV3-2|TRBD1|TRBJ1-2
CASSPQGMDGYTF
TGTGCCAGCAGCCCACAGGGGATGGATGGCTACACCTTC
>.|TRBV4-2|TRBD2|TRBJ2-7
CATRWAERGAGEQYF
TGTGCCACAAGATGGGCGGAGCGGGGAGCGGGGGAGCAGTACTTC
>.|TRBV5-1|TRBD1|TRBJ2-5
CASSLWGTGEETQYF
TGCGCCAGCAGCTTGTGGGGGACAGGGGAAGAGACCCAGTACTTC
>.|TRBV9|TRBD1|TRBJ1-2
CASSVEAGGGYGYTF
TGTGCCAGCAGCGTAGAAGCAGGGGGTGGCTATGGCTACACCTTC
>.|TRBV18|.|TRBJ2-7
CASSPGQNYEQYF
TGTGCCAGCTCACCGGGACAAAACTACGAGCAGTACTTC
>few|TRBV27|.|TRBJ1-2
CASSPSVPDRGPPYGGYTF
TGTGCCAGCAGTCCGTCGGTGCCGGACAGAGGTCCCCCTTATGGTGGCTACACCTTC
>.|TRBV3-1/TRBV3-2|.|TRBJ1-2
CASSQGQMTPNYGYTF
TGTGCCAGCAGCCAAGGGCAGATGACACCTAACTATGGCTACACCTTC
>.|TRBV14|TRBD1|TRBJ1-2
CASSQDHTRGEQRGYTF
TGTGCCAGCAGCCAAGATCATACCAGGGGGGAGCAAAGAGGCTACACCTTC
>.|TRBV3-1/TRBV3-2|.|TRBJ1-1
CASSLRVSGTEAFF
TGTGCCAGCAGCCTCCGGGTCTCGGGGACTGAAGCTTTCTTT
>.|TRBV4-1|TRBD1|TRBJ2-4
CASSQDTGQGANIQYF
TGCGCCAGCAGCCAAGATACGGGGCAGGGGGCAAACATTCAGTACTTC
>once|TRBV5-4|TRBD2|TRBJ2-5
CATQGRRLAGVRETQYF
TGTGCCACTCAGGGTAGGCGTCTAGCGGGAGTTCGAGAGACCCAGTACTTC
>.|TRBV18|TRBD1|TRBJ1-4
CASSPTTGEAYEKLFF
TGTGCCAGCTCACCGACGACAGGGGAGGCCTATGAAAAACTGTTTTTT
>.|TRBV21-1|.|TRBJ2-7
CASSSPAGGKTYEQYF
TGTGCCAGCAGCAGCCCCGCGGGAGGGAAAACCTACGAGCAGTACTTC
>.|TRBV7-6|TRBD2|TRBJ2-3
CASSLEVGTSGFTDTQYF
TGTGCCAGCAGCTTAGAGGTGGGGACTAGCGGATTCACAGATACGCAGTATTTT
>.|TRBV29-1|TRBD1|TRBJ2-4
CSVEPGGKNIQYF
TGCAGCGTTGAGCCAGGGGGCAAAAACATTCAGTACTTC
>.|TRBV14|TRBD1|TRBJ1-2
CASSQTGYGYTF
TGTGCCAGCAGCCAGACAGGGTATGGCTACACCTTC
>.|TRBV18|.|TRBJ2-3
CASSPLPTGTDTQYF
TGTGCCAGCTCACCACTCCCTACAGGCACAGATACGCAGTATTTT
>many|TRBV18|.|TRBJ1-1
CASSAMGHLNTEAFF
TGTGCCAGCTCCGCTATGGGACACTTGAACACTGAAGCTTTCTTT
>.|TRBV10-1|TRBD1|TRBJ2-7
CASSGSWDRVLDEQYF
TGCGCCAGCAGTGGGTCGTGGGACAGGGTTTTGGACGAGCAGTACTTC
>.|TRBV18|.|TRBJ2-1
CASLSGGGTSSYNEQFF
TGTGCCAGCCTCTCCGGCGGCGGTACCAGCTCCTACAATGAGCAGTTCTTC
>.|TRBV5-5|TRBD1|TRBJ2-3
CASSLRAQGARGTDTQYF
TGTGCCAGCAGCTTGAGAGCCCAGGGGGCACGGGGCACAGATACGCAGTATTTT
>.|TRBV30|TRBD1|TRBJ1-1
CAWSGDRGFEAFF
TGTGCCTGGAGTGGGGACAGGGGTTTTGAAGCTTTCTTT
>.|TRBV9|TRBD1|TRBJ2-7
CASSDSSRGLGQGGNEQYF
TGTGCCAGCAGCGACAGTAGTAGAGGCCTGGGACAGGGGGGTAACGAGCAGTACTTC
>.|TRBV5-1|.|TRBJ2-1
CASSLGLVDEQFF
TGCGCCAGCAGCTTGGGGTTAGTCGATGAGCAGTTCTTC